This T cell receptor (beta chain) came from a study of T-cell reconstitution after alpha-beta-depleted transplantation in children. The CDR3 consists of 14 residues. J was trimmed by 7 bases and V by 4 bases; bases with no gene match: 6. The V gene's germline CDR1 is SGHRS and CDR2 YFSETQ. This sample's TCRbeta library carried unique molecular identifier barcodes. Via MiXCR, TCRdb re-called the PCR reads, giving one row per CDR3 protein. The repertoire consists of 200,000 to 250,000 distinct CDR3 sequences, with about 9.2% occurring once and the leading ten covering approximately 6.6%. Sequenced here: PBMCs from the stem cell graft donor, sampled from the stem cell graft. The gene calls are TRBV5-1 and TRBJ2-1; 9 bases agree with TRBD1. The TCR comes from a human donor who donated a stem cell graft to a child with acute lymphoblastic leukemia. The CDR3: CASSRQGVGNEQFF. For the CDR3, the DNA is TGCGCCAGCAGCCGACAGGGGGTGGGGAATGAGCAGTTCTTC.